Below, one T cell receptor beta chain is given with its context. V was trimmed by 2 bases and J by 7 bases, leaving 12 bases between them. Germline lookup yields CDR1 SGHRS and CDR2 YFSETQ. This CDR3 contains 14 residues. Enrolment of Seattle patients took place during active infection, and they were followed longitudinally. The sample is drawn from a study of blood T cell repertoires in COVID-19. Method: immunoSEQ multiplex PCR; TCRdb's copy keeps in-frame clones and lacks some. The table has fewer than 60,000 clones, 82% seen once. V gene TRBV5-1 combines with J gene TRBJ1-4; D is perhaps TRBD1 (5 bases). This receptor was identified in a man older than 75 with COVID-19, enrolled during active disease. The specimen sequenced was peripheral blood. The CDR3 DNA reads as TGCGCCAGCAGCTTTATTGGGCAGGGTGAAAAACTGTTTTTT. It encodes CASSFIGQGEKLFF.